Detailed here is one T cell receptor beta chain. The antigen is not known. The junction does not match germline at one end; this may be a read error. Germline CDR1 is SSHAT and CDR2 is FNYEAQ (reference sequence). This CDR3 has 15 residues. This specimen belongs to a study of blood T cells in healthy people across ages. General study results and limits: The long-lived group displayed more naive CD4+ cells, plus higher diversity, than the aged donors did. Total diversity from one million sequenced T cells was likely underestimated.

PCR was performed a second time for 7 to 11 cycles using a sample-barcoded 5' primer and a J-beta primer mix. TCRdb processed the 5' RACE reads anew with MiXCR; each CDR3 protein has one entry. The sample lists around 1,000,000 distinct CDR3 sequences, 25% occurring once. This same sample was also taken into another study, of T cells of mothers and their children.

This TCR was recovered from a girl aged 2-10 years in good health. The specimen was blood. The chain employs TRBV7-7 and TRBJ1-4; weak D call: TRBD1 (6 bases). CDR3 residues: CASSLGAGAVEKLFF. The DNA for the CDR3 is TGTGCTAGCAGCTTAGGAGCAGGGGCTGTCGAAAAACTGTTTTTT. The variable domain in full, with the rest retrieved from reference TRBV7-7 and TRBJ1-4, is GAGVSQSPRYKVTKRGQDVTLRCDPISSHATLYWYQQALGQGPEFLTYFNYEAQPDKSGLPSDRFSAERPEGSISTLTIQRTEQRDSAMYRCASSLGAGAVEKLFFGSGTQLSVL.